The 28 T cell receptor beta chains given below trace back to one sample, sequenced in a study of blood T cell repertoires in COVID-19. Data came from immunoSEQ multiplex PCR; TCRdb stores just in-frame clones and leaves some out. The data contain about 300,000 clones, around nine tenths of them singletons. Material: PBMCs or T cells enriched from blood (not recorded which). All receptors come from a woman younger than 35 who had recovered from COVID-19.

This clone was detected a few times. The rearrangement links TRBV24-1 to TRBJ1-5; 10 nucleotides match TRBD1. Germline V CDR1 and CDR2: KGHDR, SFDVKD. With V trimmed by 4 bases and J by 2 bases, 1 base remained unmatched. This CDR3 spans 15 amino acids. DNA for the CDR3: TGTGCCACCAGTGAGGGGACAGGGGGCAATCAGCCCCAGCATTTT. Translating it yields CATSEGTGGNQPQHF.

This clone has only a few counts. The CDR3 nucleotides are TGTGCCAGCAGCCAAGACCGGGACAGTCTTCTTGGCTACACCTTC. Protein: CASSQDRDSLLGYTF. This sequence joins TRBV3-1 (or the pseudogene TRBV3-2) and TRBJ1-2, with TRBD1 matching over 7 bases. The trim removed 0 bases at V and 7 bases at J, leaving 8 bases unmatched. In germline, CDR1 is LGHDT, CDR2 YNNKEL (reference sequence). The CDR3 totals 15 residues.

The CDR3 reads CASSAVRAAGELFF. CDR3 in DNA: TGTGCCAGCAGTGCTGTGCGGGCCGCCGGGGAGCTGTTTTTT. The chain links TRBV2 to TRBJ2-2, with D perhaps matching TRBD2 (5 bases). Trimming removed 4 bases from V and 6 bases from J, with 12 bases in between. The CDR3 runs 14 residues. CDR1 and CDR2 (germline): SNHLY, FYNNEI.

This clone was picked up one time. This chain joins TRBV27 and TRBJ2-7; the D is unclear. CDR3 size: 14 residues. The V gene's germline CDR1 is MNHEY and CDR2 SMNVEV (reference sequence). V dropped 4 bases and J dropped 6 bases, with 16 bases sitting between them. CDR3 region: CASSYLPGSREQYF. The CDR3 coding sequence is TGTGCCAGCAGTTACCTCCCGGGTAGCCGCGAGCAGTACTTC.

As to this clone: The same CDR3 arises from other DNA sequences in this sample as well. This chain links TRBV11-2 with TRBJ2-7, with D uncertain. Trimming left V 6 bases short and J 4 bases short, with 7 bases between. From germline, CDR1 is SGHAT and CDR2 FQNNGV. This CDR3 region has 11 residues. The CDR3 sequence: CASSSSYEQYF. CDR3 sequence (DNA): TGTGCCAGCAGTTCTAGTTACGAGCAGTACTTC.

The rearrangement joins TRBV19 to TRBJ2-7; 8 bases line up with TRBD1. Germline assignment: CDR1 LNHDA and CDR2 SQIVND (reference sequence). The CDR3 has 15 amino acids. V was clipped by 4 bases and J by 0 bases; unmatched bases: 5. CDR3 nucleotide sequence: TGTGCCAGTAGTAAAGGACAGGGCAACTCCTACGAGCAGTACTTC. It yields the protein CASSKGQGNSYEQYF.

Many counts were recorded for this clone. V usage is TRBV5-1 and J usage is TRBJ2-7; the D gene is possibly TRBD2 (6 bases). Germline V CDR1 and CDR2: SGHRS, YFSETQ. The ends were cut back, 7 bases at V and 5 bases at J, with 13 bases in the middle. The CDR3 runs 12 residues. DNA for the CDR3: TGCGCCAGCGGGGACTCACCAGACGAGCAGTACTTC. The encoded protein is CASGDSPDEQYF.

The rearrangement joins TRBV7-2 to TRBJ2-1; 8 bases fit TRBD2. There are 15 residues in the CDR3. Germline CDR1 and CDR2: SGHTA and FQGNSA. V shed 2 bases and J 7 bases; nucleotides not matched to a gene: 7. In nucleotides, the CDR3 is TGTGCCAGCAGCTTATGGTCGGGAGGGTTTAATGAGCAGTTCTTC. Translating it yields CASSLWSGGFNEQFF.

CDR3 sequence: CASSLGRALTGELFF. CDR3 nucleotide sequence: TGTGCCAGCAGCTTAGGCAGGGCGCTTACCGGGGAGCTGTTTTTT. The chain combines TRBV11-2 with TRBJ2-2; a weak D match, TRBD1 (5 bases). The germline CDR1 and CDR2 sequences are SGHAT and FQNNGV. This CDR3 is 15 amino acids long. V was shortened by 1 base and J by 5 bases, with 11 bases between the two germline ends.

The gene calls are TRBV4-3 and TRBJ1-2; no firm D call. Trimming took off 0 bases at V and 6 bases at J, with 17 bases between the two ends. Germline CDR1 is LGHNA and CDR2 is YSLEER. The CDR3 has 16 amino acids. This CDR3 reads CASSQDLLGRKDGYTF. The CDR3 nucleotides are TGCGCCAGCAGCCAAGATCTTCTGGGGAGGAAAGATGGCTACACCTTC.

The rearrangement joins TRBV3-1 (or the pseudogene TRBV3-2) to TRBJ2-3; 9 bases map to TRBD2. The trim removed 3 bases at V and 2 bases at J, leaving 24 bases unmatched. Germline V lookup: CDR1 LGHDT, CDR2 YNNKEL (reference sequence). This CDR3 contains 22 residues. For the CDR3, the DNA is TGTGCCAGCAGCCATGCAAGCGTTTTAGCGGGAGATTTGTGGGGGCACACAGATACGCAGTATTTT. It yields the protein CASSHASVLAGDLWGHTDTQYF.

The CDR3 region is CAWSVGQGMDQPQHF. The CDR3 DNA follows: TGTGCCTGGAGTGTAGGGCAGGGTATGGATCAGCCCCAGCATTTT. The V call is TRBV30, the J call TRBJ1-5, with a possible D match to TRBD1 (5 bases). Germline CDR1 GTSNPN, CDR2 SVGIG (reference sequence). This CDR3 comprises 15 residues. V lost 0 bases, J lost 5 bases, and 14 bases lay in between.

The chain couples TRBV27 to TRBJ2-1; 8 nucleotides align to TRBD2. Unmatched junction bases numbered 16, after V lost 4 bases and J lost 8 bases. CDR1 is MNHEY and CDR2 is SMNVEV in the germline V gene (reference sequence). CDR3 size: 17 residues. This chain's CDR3 is CASSSNAGGAIVDEQFF. CDR3 bases: TGTGCCAGCAGTTCGAACGCCGGGGGGGCAATCGTAGATGAGCAGTTCTTC.

The gene calls are TRBV7-6 and TRBJ1-1, with D possibly being TRBD1 (6 bases). The CDR3 sequence is 16 residues long. The germline V gene encodes CDR1 SGHVS and CDR2 FNYEAQ. The V end was cut by 2 bases, the J end by 5 bases, with 18 bases between. The CDR3 is CASSLIEAGEGTEAFF. The CDR3 DNA reads as TGTGCCAGCAGCTTAATCGAGGCAGGGGAAGGGACTGAAGCTTTCTTT.

This clone was seen a single time. The chain carries TRBV27 and TRBJ1-2; 9 positions match TRBD1. Trimming took 7 bases from V and 4 from J; bases not matched to a gene: 19. CDR3 size: 18 residues. The germline V gene has CDR1 MNHEY and CDR2 SMNVEV (reference sequence). CDR3 sequence: CASTTVPGQGSGPYGYTF. The CDR3 coding sequence is TGTGCCAGCACCACTGTCCCGGGACAGGGATCCGGACCCTATGGCTACACCTTC.

The rearrangement links TRBV19 to TRBJ2-1; D might be TRBD1 (5 bases). Germline V gene lookup returns CDR1 LNHDA and CDR2 SQIVND (reference sequence). V lost 5 bases, J lost 0 bases, and 17 bases lay in between. The CDR3 runs 17 residues. In nucleotides, the CDR3 is TGTGCCAGTAGTTACCGACAGAGTTCTAGCTCCTACAATGAGCAGTTCTTC. It is translated as CASSYRQSSSSYNEQFF.

The V and J genes are TRBV20-1 and TRBJ2-7; 11 positions agree with TRBD2. Germline lookup yields CDR1 DFQATT and CDR2 SNEGSKA (reference sequence). V was clipped by 3 bases and J by 4 bases; unmatched bases: 8. This CDR3 has 15 amino acids. CDR3: CSASGASGRLYEQYF. CDR3 in DNA: TGCAGTGCTAGTGGGGCTAGCGGGAGGTTATACGAGCAGTACTTC.

The V and J genes are TRBV11-2 and TRBJ2-5, with TRBD1 as a possible D gene (5 bases). The V end lost 3 bases, the J end lost 2 bases, and 13 bases lay between the germline ends. The CDR3 is made up of 15 amino acids. The germline V gene encodes CDR1 SGHAT and CDR2 FQNNGV. In DNA form, the CDR3 reads TGTGCCAGCAGCTTCTCTTCAGACAGACAAGAGACCCAGTACTTC. Translating gives CASSFSSDRQETQYF.

The chain joins TRBV9 to TRBJ2-2; maybe TRBD2 (5 bases). The germline V gene has CDR1 SGDLS and CDR2 YYNGEE. V lost 0 bases and J lost 6, with 9 bases in between. This CDR3 contains 14 residues. The CDR3 loop is CASSVAPGAGELFF. CDR3 nucleotide sequence: TGTGCCAGCAGCGTAGCCCCCGGGGCCGGGGAGCTGTTTTTT. Filled out from reference TRBV9 and TRBJ2-2, the complete variable domain reads DSGVTQTPKHLITATGQRVTLRCSPRSGDLSVYWYQQSLDQGLQFLIQYYNGEERAKGNILERFSAQQFPDLHSELNLSSLELGDSALYFCASSVAPGAGELFFGEGSRLTVL.

The chain is built from TRBV27 and TRBJ2-2, with D unclear. CDR1 is MNHEY and CDR2 is SMNVEV in the germline V gene (reference sequence). Trimming stripped 4 bases from V and 6 bases from J, with 6 bases between. This CDR3 region has 12 residues. Here the CDR3 DNA reads TGTGCCAGCAGTTCCCCGGCCGGGGAGCTGTTTTTT. Protein product: CASSSPAGELFF.

Details on this clone: Its ends do not fully match the called genes, so a read error is possible. The V call is TRBV27, the J call TRBJ1-4; TRBD1 might be the D (5 bases). Germline assignment: CDR1 MNHEY and CDR2 SMNVEV (reference sequence). The CDR3 has 15 residues. The CDR3 DNA reads as TGTGTCAGCAGTTTGGTGTGGGGGGCTAATGAAAAACTGTTTTTT. As protein: CVSSLVWGANEKLFF.

This clone was seen a handful of times. The chain employs TRBV9 and TRBJ2-7; 15 nucleotides match TRBD2. The germline V gene encodes CDR1 SGDLS and CDR2 YYNGEE. Trimming removed 3 bases from V and 4 bases from J; junction bases left unmatched: 2. This CDR3 region has 15 residues. CDR3 residues: CASSAGTSGRYEQYF. DNA for the CDR3: TGTGCCAGCAGCGCCGGGACTAGCGGGAGGTACGAGCAGTACTTC.

In this sample, this clone turned up a few times. The chain combines TRBV6-4 with TRBJ2-1; the D gene is possibly TRBD1 (5 bases). The CDR3 runs 14 residues. Trimming removed 0 bases at V and 4 bases at J, with 7 bases between. Germline V gene lookup returns CDR1 MRHNA and CDR2 SNTAGT. The CDR3 sequence is CASSDSTEYNEQFF. The CDR3 DNA sequence: TGTGCCAGCAGTGACTCGACAGAATACAATGAGCAGTTCTTC.

This chain uses TRBV7-9 with TRBJ1-3; D gene ambiguous. V was clipped by 2 bases and J by 0 bases, with 17 bases between them. The germline V gene has CDR1 SEHNR and CDR2 FQNEAQ (reference sequence). This CDR3 has 18 residues. The CDR3: CASSLNLFGKDSGNTIYF. As DNA, the CDR3 is TGTGCCAGCAGCTTAAATTTATTCGGGAAGGACTCTGGAAACACCATATATTTT.

V and J are TRBV13 and TRBJ2-2; TRBD1 aligns across 8 bases. V lost 1 base and J lost 5; bases outside the gene matches: 6. The germline V gene has CDR1 PRHDT and CDR2 FYEKMQ (reference sequence). This CDR3 is built from 16 residues. This CDR3 reads CASSLEAGGVTGELFF. CDR3 coding DNA: TGTGCCAGCAGCTTAGAAGCAGGGGGCGTAACCGGGGAGCTGTTTTTT.

The chain is built from TRBV6-5 and TRBJ2-7, with a weak D call TRBD1 (5 bases). CDR3 size: 14 residues. Germline CDR1 reads MNHEY; CDR2 reads SVGAGI. V lost 6 bases and J 2 bases, leaving 14 bases between the germline ends. Here the CDR3 DNA reads TGTGCCAGCAGGCCCAGGGTCGAGGCCTACGAGCAGTACTTC. Translating gives CASRPRVEAYEQYF.

The table lists this clone with a few counts. This chain connects TRBV15 to TRBJ2-2; D is possibly TRBD2 (6 bases). This CDR3 is 14 amino acids long. Between the trimmed V and J ends, which lost 7 bases and 2 bases, there was a span of 11 bases. Germline assignment: CDR1 LNHNV and CDR2 YYDKDF (reference sequence). The CDR3 loop reads CATTSGLNTGELFF. The CDR3, as DNA: TGTGCCACCACTTCGGGACTCAACACCGGGGAGCTGTTTTTT.

The chain has TRBV10-1 and TRBJ2-1; 10 bases line up with TRBD2. Germline V CDR1 and CDR2: WNHNN, SYGVQD (reference sequence). V dropped 4 bases and J dropped 8; count of bases not matched to a gene: 8. This CDR3 region has 15 residues. The CDR3 loop is CASSGKRGGLHEQFF. The CDR3 nucleotides read TGCGCCAGCAGTGGGAAGCGGGGGGGCCTTCATGAGCAGTTCTTC.